Listed below are T cell receptor beta chains from one sample, sequenced in a study of T cells in Graves' hyperthyroidism and ophthalmopathy. TCRdb itself ran the multiplex PCR reads through MiXCR, one entry per CDR3 protein. The repertoire holds approximately 630,000 distinct CDR3 sequences, with 15% to 20% as singletons. The sample taken for sequencing was blood. The receptors were sampled from a woman aged 30 to 39 with Graves' hyperthyroidism. CDR3s include the opening cysteine and the closing phenylalanine or tryptophan. D genes are given only for firm matches. Clone size is given for some rows only: seen once, a few or many times, or a class if the clone is expanded.

>TRBD2|TRBJ2-3|TRBV7-2|many
TGTGCCAGCAGCTCCCCCGGACTAGCAGCAGATACGCAGTATTTT
CASSSPGLAADTQYF
>TRBD1|TRBJ1-2|TRBV12-3/TRBV12-4|-
TGTGCCAGCAGTTCCCAGGGGGCGAGCTATGGCTACACCTTC
CASSSQGASYGYTF
>-|TRBJ1-4|TRBV30|many
TGTGCCTGGAGTACACAGGGAGTCTACGAAAAACTGTTTTTT
CAWSTQGVYEKLFF
>TRBD1|TRBJ2-7|TRBV9|few
TGTGCCAGCAGCGTAGGAGGGGGACAGGGCTCCTACGAGCAGTACTTC
CASSVGGGQGSYEQYF
>TRBD1|TRBJ2-2|TRBV27|few
TGTGCCAGCAGTTTAAGGACAGGGCAGAACACCGGGGAGCTGTTTTTT
CASSLRTGQNTGELFF
>-|TRBJ2-1|TRBV6-5|-
TGTGCCAGCAGTAACCCACGGGAGAGCTCCTACAATGAGCAGCTCTTC
CASSNPRESSYNEQLF
>-|TRBJ2-6|TRBV12-3/TRBV12-4|many
TGTGCCAGCAGCCCTGATTTTACTTTCGCCTCTGGGGCCAACGTCCTGACTTTC
CASSPDFTFASGANVLTF
>TRBD1|TRBJ1-1|TRBV6-1|few
TGTGCCATCAGGACAGGGGTGGATACCACTGAAGCTTTCTTT
CAIRTGVDTTEAFF
>-|TRBJ1-6|TRBV12-3/TRBV12-4|few
TGTGCCAGCAGCGGGGGGGGCGGGGCTCGATCACCCCTCCACTTT
CASSGGGGARSPLHF
>-|TRBJ1-2|TRBV11-2|-
TGTGCCAGCAGCTTAGGGGTTTTGGATGGCTACACCTTC
CASSLGVLDGYTF
>TRBD1|TRBJ2-7|TRBV6-1|-
TGTGCCAGCAGCTGGACAGGGACTGGCTACGAGCAGTACTTC
CASSWTGTGYEQYF